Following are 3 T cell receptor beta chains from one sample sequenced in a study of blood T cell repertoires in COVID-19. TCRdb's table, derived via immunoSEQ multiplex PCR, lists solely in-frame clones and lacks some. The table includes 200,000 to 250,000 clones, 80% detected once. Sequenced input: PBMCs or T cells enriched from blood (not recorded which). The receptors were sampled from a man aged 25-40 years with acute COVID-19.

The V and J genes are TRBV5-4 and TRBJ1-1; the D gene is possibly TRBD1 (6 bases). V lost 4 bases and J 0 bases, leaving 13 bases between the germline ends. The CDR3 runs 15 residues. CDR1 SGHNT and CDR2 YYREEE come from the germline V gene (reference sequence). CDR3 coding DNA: TGTGCCAGCAGCGACCCCGGGACAATGAACACTGAAGCTTTCTTT. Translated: CASSDPGTMNTEAFF.

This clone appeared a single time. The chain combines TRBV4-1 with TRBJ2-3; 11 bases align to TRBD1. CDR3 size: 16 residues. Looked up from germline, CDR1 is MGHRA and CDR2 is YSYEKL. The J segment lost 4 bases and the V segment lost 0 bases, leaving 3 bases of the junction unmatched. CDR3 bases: TGCGCCAGCAGCCAAGAAGGGACAGGGGGGGCAGATACGCAGTATTTT. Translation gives CASSQEGTGGADTQYF.

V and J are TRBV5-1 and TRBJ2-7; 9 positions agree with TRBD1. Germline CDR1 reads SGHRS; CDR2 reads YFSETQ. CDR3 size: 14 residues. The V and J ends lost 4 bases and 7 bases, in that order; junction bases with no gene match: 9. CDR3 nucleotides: TGCGCCAGCAGCCCTAGGACAGGGGACGGTGAGCAGTACTTC. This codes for CASSPRTGDGEQYF.